These 32 T cell receptor beta chains came from one sample sequenced in a study of blood T cells in healthy people across ages. Sample-barcoded 5' priming and a J-beta primer mix drove a second PCR of about 7 to 11 cycles. In TCRdb, the 5' RACE reads were re-called with MiXCR into one record per CDR3 protein. The table has about 780,000 distinct CDR3 sequences, around 24% seen once. This sample also appeared in a second study, on T cells of mothers and their children.

The source material was blood. The source is a boy aged 5-17 years in good health.

V and J are TRBV28 and TRBJ2-7; D gene ambiguous. From germline, CDR1 is MDHEN and CDR2 SYDVKM. The CDR3 loop spans 11 amino acids. The V gene lost 8 bases and the J gene lost 2 bases, with 7 bases spanning the gap. The CDR3, as DNA: TGTGCCAGCGGGGTGCCCTACGAGCAGTACTTC. It codes for CASGVPYEQYF.

This chain joins TRBV11-2 and TRBJ2-7; D is perhaps TRBD2 (6 bases). This CDR3 is 18 amino acids long. Germline loops: CDR1 SGHAT, CDR2 FQNNGV. The V and J ends lost 5 bases and 3 bases respectively, with 26 bases between them. Here the CDR3 DNA reads TGTGCCAGCAGCCCTACCGGGACTCTCCTTAGGGTGGACTACGAGCAGTACTTC. It yields the protein CASSPTGTLLRVDYEQYF.

This clonotype showed up just a few times. The J gene is TRBJ2-7, the V gene TRBV5-6; no clear D gene. V was shortened by 4 bases and J by 2 bases, with 10 bases between the two germline ends. The CDR3 has 13 residues. Looked up from germline, CDR1 is SGHDT and CDR2 is YYEEEE. Here the CDR3 reads CASSTRRTYEQYF. In DNA, the CDR3 is TGTGCCAGCAGCACACGACGGACCTACGAGCAGTACTTC.

The chain is built from TRBV5-1 and TRBJ2-5; 13 nucleotides agree with TRBD2. Germline assignment: CDR1 SGHRS and CDR2 YFSETQ. The CDR3 loop spans 17 amino acids. The V segment lost 4 bases and the J segment 5 bases; nucleotides outside the gene matches: 11. The CDR3 is CASSAGTSGAKGETQYF. In DNA form, the CDR3 reads TGCGCCAGCAGCGCCGGGACTAGCGGGGCCAAGGGTGAGACCCAGTACTTC.

The chain carries TRBV10-3 and TRBJ2-3; unclear D gene. V lost 2 bases and J lost 5, with 2 bases in between. Germline CDR1 ENHRY, CDR2 SYGVKD. CDR3 length: 11 amino acids. The CDR3 sequence is CAISEGDTQYF. Written as DNA, the CDR3 is TGTGCCATCAGTGAGGGAGATACGCAGTATTTT.

The chain joins TRBV4-2 to TRBJ2-3; D may be TRBD2 (5 bases). The germline gives CDR1 LGHNA, CDR2 YNFKEQ. The V gene lost 0 bases and the J gene lost 2 bases, with 15 bases spanning the gap. The CDR3 consists of 17 residues. The CDR3 is CASSQDASFGPTDTQYF. Written as DNA, the CDR3 is TGTGCCAGCAGCCAAGACGCTAGCTTCGGGCCCACAGATACGCAGTATTTT.

This clonotype was seen only a few times. The J gene is TRBJ2-3, the V gene TRBV10-2; no firm D call. The CDR3 contains 13 residues. Trimming pared 0 bases from V and 6 bases from J, leaving 7 bases between. Germline CDR1 and CDR2: WSHSY and SAAADI. The CDR3, as DNA: TGCGCCAGCAGTGAGTCGATAGGCGATACGCAGTATTTT. Protein sequence: CASSESIGDTQYF.

In this sample, this clonotype turned up a few times. The chain links TRBV14 to TRBJ2-7; 8 nucleotides agree with TRBD1. Losses at the gene ends were 3 bases for V and 6 bases for J; bases not matched to a gene: 1. The CDR3 loop spans 12 amino acids. From germline, CDR1 is SGHDN and CDR2 FVKESK. CDR3 in DNA: TGTGCCAGCAGCCAGGGACAGGTCGAGCAGTACTTC. This codes for CASSQGQVEQYF.

The CDR3 coding sequence is TGCAGCGTCCGAGGGGACCCACCCTACGAGCAGTACTTC. Translation: CSVRGDPPYEQYF. The chain is built from TRBV29-1 and TRBJ2-7, with D perhaps matching TRBD1 or TRBD2 (5 bases each). CDR3 length equals 13 residues. V was cut by 6 bases and J by 2 bases, with 14 bases left in between. Germline-derived CDR1 and CDR2 are SQVTM and ANQGSEA.

The chain uses TRBV20-1 and TRBJ2-2; weak D call: TRBD1 (6 bases). The CDR3 is made up of 17 amino acids. The V and J ends lost 0 bases and 0 bases respectively, with 14 bases between them. Germline CDR1 DFQATT, CDR2 SNEGSKA (reference sequence). The CDR3 reads CSARDLRTDPNTGELFF. CDR3 sequence (DNA): TGCAGTGCTAGAGATTTGAGGACAGATCCGAACACCGGGGAGCTGTTTTTT.

This chain uses TRBV6-5 with TRBJ1-1, with D uncertain. The CDR3 consists of 12 residues. Germline V CDR1 and CDR2: MNHEY, SVGAGI. Trimming cost V 7 bases and J 7 bases, with 13 bases left between them. Written as DNA, the CDR3 is TGTGCCAGCAAGTCGGGTACAATTGAAGCTTTCTTT. Encoded protein: CASKSGTIEAFF.

This chain joins TRBV10-3 and TRBJ2-5; 7 nucleotides match TRBD2. The end of the DNA aligns better with TRBJ2-7, so the J call may be wrong. The CDR3 runs to 13 residues. The germline CDR1 and CDR2 sequences are ENHRY and SYGVKD. The CDR3 loop is CATGRQGLYEQYF. CDR3 DNA: TGTGCCACCGGGCGGCAGGGACTATACGAGCAGTACTTC.

This clonotype turned up a few times. This chain joins TRBV6-6 and TRBJ2-3; TRBD2 might be the D (7 bases). V lost 0 bases and J lost 6, with 16 bases in between. Germline V gene data show CDR1 as MNHNY and CDR2 as SVGAGI (reference sequence). This CDR3 region has 16 residues. This chain's CDR3 is CASSYSWGGRDDTQYF. DNA of the CDR3: TGTGCCAGCAGTTACTCATGGGGGGGCCGGGACGATACGCAGTATTTT.

This clonotype was seen a handful of times. The genes are TRBV3-1 and TRBJ1-4; possibly TRBD1 for D (5 bases). Trimming stripped 3 bases from V and 10 bases from J, with 21 bases between. The CDR3 is 16 residues long. Per the germline V gene, CDR1 is LGHDT and CDR2 is YNNKEL (reference sequence). DNA of the CDR3: TGTGCCAGCAGCCAGGGGGTACTGACCATCTCGGGAAAACTGTTTTTT. Encoded protein: CASSQGVLTISGKLFF.

In its sample, this clonotype was seen a few times. The chain is built from TRBV7-3 and TRBJ2-1; D gene ambiguous. The CDR3 loop spans 14 amino acids. Germline V gives CDR1 SGHTA, CDR2 FQGTGA. Trimming pared 0 bases from V and 8 bases from J, leaving 11 bases between. Written as DNA, the CDR3 is TGTGCCAGCAGCTTAACAGGTCTTACTGATGAGCAGTTCTTC. This gives the protein CASSLTGLTDEQFF. Filled out from reference TRBV7-3 and TRBJ2-1, the complete variable domain reads GAGVSQTPSNKVTEKGKYVELRCDPISGHTALYWYRQSLGQGPEFLIYFQGTGAADDSGLPNDRFFAVRPEGSVSTLKIQRTERGDSAVYLCASSLTGLTDEQFFGPGTRLTVL.

This sequence joins TRBV5-1 and TRBJ2-5; TRBD2 aligns across 12 bases. V was pared by 0 bases and J by 5 bases, with 20 bases of the junction left unmatched. CDR3 size: 21 residues. CDR1 is SGHRS and CDR2 is YFSETQ in the germline V gene. The CDR3 loop reads CASSLAGAPGLAGTLGETQYF. The CDR3 region has the DNA TGCGCCAGCAGCTTGGCCGGCGCCCCGGGACTAGCGGGTACATTGGGGGAGACCCAGTACTTC.

V gene TRBV5-1 combines with J gene TRBJ1-2, with D uncertain. Looked up from germline, CDR1 is SGHRS and CDR2 is YFSETQ. V lost 1 base and J lost 4, with 11 bases in between. CDR3 length equals 14 residues. The CDR3 reads CASSLREASYGYTF. Here the CDR3 DNA reads TGCGCCAGCAGCTTGAGGGAGGCGAGCTATGGCTACACCTTC.

V gene TRBV20-1 combines with J gene TRBJ2-1; 8 bases agree with TRBD2. V was clipped by 6 bases and J by 7 bases; unmatched bases: 5. This CDR3 comprises 12 residues. Germline-derived CDR1 and CDR2 are DFQATT and SNEGSKA (reference sequence). The CDR3 loop is CSARREGNEQFF. Here the CDR3 DNA reads TGCAGTGCGCGTCGGGAGGGGAATGAGCAGTTCTTC.

The chain couples TRBV6-6 to TRBJ2-7; weak D call: TRBD2 (5 bases). Trimming took off 6 bases at V and 0 bases at J, with 12 bases between the two ends. From germline, CDR1 is MNHNY and CDR2 SVGAGI (reference sequence). The CDR3 runs to 14 residues. The CDR3 region has the DNA TGTGCCAGCAGCCCAACTAGGCCCTCCTACGAGCAGTACTTC. Amino acid sequence: CASSPTRPSYEQYF.

J is TRBJ1-6 and V is TRBV28; TRBD1 matches at 7 bases. Germline loops: CDR1 MDHEN, CDR2 SYDVKM. This CDR3 is built from 13 residues. V was clipped by 6 bases and J by 7 bases; unmatched bases: 3. The CDR3 nucleotides read TGTGCCAGCAGGACAGGGTACAATTCACCCCTCCACTTT. It is translated as CASRTGYNSPLHF.

This chain connects TRBV20-1 to TRBJ1-4; D gene ambiguous. Germline assignment: CDR1 DFQATT and CDR2 SNEGSKA (reference sequence). The CDR3 is made up of 15 amino acids. V was clipped by 5 bases and J by 2 bases, with 15 bases between them. This CDR3 reads CSAANPGGTNEKLFF. For the CDR3, the DNA is TGCAGTGCTGCGAACCCGGGAGGTACTAATGAAAAACTGTTTTTT.

The chain couples TRBV12-3 or TRBV12-4 to TRBJ2-7; D call uncertain. CDR3 length: 13 residues. Trimming took 3 bases from V and 0 from J, leaving 6 bases between them. The CDR3 here is CASSFQVSYEQYF. Here the CDR3 DNA reads TGTGCCAGCAGTTTCCAGGTCTCCTACGAGCAGTACTTC.

The V gene is TRBV5-1, the J gene TRBJ1-1; no reliable D call. The CDR3 runs 14 residues. V was shortened by 4 bases and J by 7 bases, with 17 bases between the two germline ends. Germline V CDR1 and CDR2: SGHRS, YFSETQ. The CDR3 DNA follows: TGCGCCAGCAGCCATGACCATAAGCCCAATGAAGCTTTCTTT. It is translated as CASSHDHKPNEAFF.

This chain uses TRBV10-3 with TRBJ1-2, with D possibly being TRBD1 (6 bases). This CDR3 spans 14 amino acids. Trimming took off 3 bases at V and 8 bases at J, with 16 bases between the two ends. Germline CDR1 ENHRY, CDR2 SYGVKD. The CDR3 DNA reads as TGTGCCATCAGTGACAGGGGTGACCCTAGGGGCTACACCTTC. Translation gives CAISDRGDPRGYTF.

The V and J genes are TRBV6-2 or TRBV6-3 and TRBJ1-3; D is unclear. V was clipped by 2 bases and J by 1 base, with 9 bases between them. Germline V gene lookup returns CDR1 MNHEY and CDR2 SVGEGT. CDR3 size: 15 residues. CDR3 DNA: TGTGCCAGCAGTTACCTACAGATATCTGGAAACACCATATATTTT. Encoded protein: CASSYLQISGNTIYF.

This clonotype was picked up many times. This chain links TRBV12-3 or TRBV12-4 with TRBJ1-3; TRBD1 matches 7 bases. The CDR3 is made up of 15 amino acids. Trimming at V came to 6 bases and at J to 2 bases, leaving 7 bases not matched to a gene. The CDR3 is CASRQEGAAGNTIYF. The CDR3 coding sequence is TGTGCCAGCAGGCAAGAGGGGGCCGCTGGAAACACCATATATTTT.

This clonotype was observed once. This rearrangement joins TRBV6-2 or TRBV6-3 to TRBJ2-7, with D possibly matching TRBD2 (6 bases). In germline, CDR1 is MNHEY, CDR2 SVGEGT. This CDR3 comprises 13 residues. Trimming left V 0 bases short and J 12 bases short, with 15 bases between. In DNA form, the CDR3 reads TGTGCCAGCAGTTACTCAGGGCGGGAAACTGGGTACTTC. This gives the protein CASSYSGRETGYF.

The chain has TRBV9 and TRBJ2-1; D gene ambiguous. V was clipped by 4 bases and J by 9 bases, with 17 bases between them. There are 14 residues in the CDR3. The germline CDR1 and CDR2 sequences are SGDLS and YYNGEE. In DNA form, the CDR3 reads TGTGCCAGCAGCACCCAGATCAGATCGGCTGAGCAGTTCTTC. Its translation: CASSTQIRSAEQFF.

V gene TRBV2 combines with J gene TRBJ1-4; possible D gene TRBD1, 5 bases. The V gene's germline CDR1 is SNHLY and CDR2 FYNNEI. CDR3 length equals 16 residues. V lost 4 bases to trimming and J lost 5 bases, with 17 bases between them. The CDR3 region is CASSGRTGPSNEKLFF. CDR3 sequence (DNA): TGTGCCAGCAGTGGAAGAACAGGTCCCTCAAATGAAAAACTGTTTTTT.

This clonotype has only a few counts. CDR3 region: CAWSVPGRETQYF. The CDR3 DNA follows: TGTGCCTGGAGTGTACCAGGGCGGGAGACCCAGTACTTC. This rearrangement joins TRBV30 to TRBJ2-5; the D gene is possibly TRBD1 (5 bases). The length of the CDR3 is 13 residues. Germline-derived CDR1 and CDR2 are GTSNPN and SVGIG (reference sequence). The V end lost 0 bases, the J end lost 5 bases, and 10 bases lay between the germline ends. Combining the CDR3 with reference TRBV30 and TRBJ2-5 gives the whole variable domain SQTIHQWPATLVQPVGSPLSLECTVEGTSNPNLYWYRQAAGRGLQLLFYSVGIGQISSEVPQNLSASRPQDRQFILSSKKLLLSDSGFYLCAWSVPGRETQYFGPGTRLLVL.

The gene calls are TRBV5-5 and TRBJ2-5, with D hard to call. This CDR3 is 14 amino acids long. V lost 0 bases and J lost 5, with 11 bases in between. Germline assignment: CDR1 SGHKS and CDR2 YYEKEE (reference sequence). The CDR3 is CASSLEVGTETQYF. The CDR3, as DNA: TGTGCCAGCAGCTTGGAGGTCGGAACGGAGACCCAGTACTTC.

The V call is TRBV6-5, the J call TRBJ2-5; D perhaps matches TRBD2 (6 bases). Near its end, the DNA agrees better with TRBJ2-7, so the J call may be wrong. CDR3 length equals 14 residues. Germline loops: CDR1 MNHEY, CDR2 SVGAGI. The DNA of the CDR3 is TGTGCCAGCAGCCGCCGGGGGTCCTCCTACGAGCAGTACTTC. Its protein product is CASSRRGSSYEQYF.